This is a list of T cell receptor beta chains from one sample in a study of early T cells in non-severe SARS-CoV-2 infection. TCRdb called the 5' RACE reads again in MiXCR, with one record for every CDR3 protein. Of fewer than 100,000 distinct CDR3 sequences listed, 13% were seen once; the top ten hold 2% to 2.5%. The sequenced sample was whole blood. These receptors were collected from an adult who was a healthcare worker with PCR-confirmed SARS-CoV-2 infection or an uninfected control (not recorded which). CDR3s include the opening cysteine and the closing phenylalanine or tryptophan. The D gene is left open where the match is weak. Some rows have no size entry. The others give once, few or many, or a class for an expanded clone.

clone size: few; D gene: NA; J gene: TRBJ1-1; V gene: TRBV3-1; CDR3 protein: CASSPGGGLNTEAFF; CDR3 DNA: TGTGCCAGCAGCCCCGGGGGGGGTCTTAACACTGAAGCTTTCTTT
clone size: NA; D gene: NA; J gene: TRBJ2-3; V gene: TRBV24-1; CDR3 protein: CATSDPRRSDRPDTQYF; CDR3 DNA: TGTGCCACCAGTGACCCTCGGAGGAGCGATCGGCCAGATACGCAGTATTTT
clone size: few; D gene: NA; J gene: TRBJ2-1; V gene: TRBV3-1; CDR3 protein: CASSRRPDRPYNEQFF; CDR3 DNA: TGTGCCAGCAGCCGGAGACCGGACAGACCTTACAATGAGCAGTTCTTC
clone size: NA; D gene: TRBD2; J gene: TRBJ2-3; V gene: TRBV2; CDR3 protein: CASVAGGSDTQYF; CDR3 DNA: TGTGCCAGCGTAGCGGGGGGCTCAGATACGCAGTATTTT
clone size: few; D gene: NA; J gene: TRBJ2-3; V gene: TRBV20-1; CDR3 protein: CSAIDAEPDTQYF; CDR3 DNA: TGCAGTGCGATAGATGCTGAGCCAGATACGCAGTATTTT
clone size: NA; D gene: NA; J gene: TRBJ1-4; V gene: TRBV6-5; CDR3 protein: CASSPRLRVNEKLFF; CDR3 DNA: TGTGCCAGCAGCCCTCGGCTTCGGGTTAATGAAAAACTGTTTTTT
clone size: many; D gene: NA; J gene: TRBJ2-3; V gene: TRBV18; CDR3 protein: CASSPPSPDTQYF; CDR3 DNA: TGTGCCAGCTCACCACCCTCCCCAGATACGCAGTATTTT
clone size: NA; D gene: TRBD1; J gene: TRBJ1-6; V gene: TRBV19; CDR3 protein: CASLNSDRGGNSPLHF; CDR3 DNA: TGTGCCAGCCTCAACTCCGACAGGGGTGGTAATTCACCCCTCCACTTT
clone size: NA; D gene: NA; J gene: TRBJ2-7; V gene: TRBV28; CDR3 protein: CASSLPLAVNYEQYF; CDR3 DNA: TGTGCCAGCAGTTTACCCTTGGCAGTTAACTACGAGCAGTACTTC
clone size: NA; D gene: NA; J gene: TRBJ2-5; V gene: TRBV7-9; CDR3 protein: CASSLRDSETQYF; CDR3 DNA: TGTGCCAGCAGCTTACGGGACTCCGAGACCCAGTACTTC
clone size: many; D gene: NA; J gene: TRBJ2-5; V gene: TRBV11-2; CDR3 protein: CASSLGGAPHQETQYF; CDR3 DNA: TGTGCCAGCAGTCTAGGGGGAGCACCCCACCAAGAGACCCAGTACTTC